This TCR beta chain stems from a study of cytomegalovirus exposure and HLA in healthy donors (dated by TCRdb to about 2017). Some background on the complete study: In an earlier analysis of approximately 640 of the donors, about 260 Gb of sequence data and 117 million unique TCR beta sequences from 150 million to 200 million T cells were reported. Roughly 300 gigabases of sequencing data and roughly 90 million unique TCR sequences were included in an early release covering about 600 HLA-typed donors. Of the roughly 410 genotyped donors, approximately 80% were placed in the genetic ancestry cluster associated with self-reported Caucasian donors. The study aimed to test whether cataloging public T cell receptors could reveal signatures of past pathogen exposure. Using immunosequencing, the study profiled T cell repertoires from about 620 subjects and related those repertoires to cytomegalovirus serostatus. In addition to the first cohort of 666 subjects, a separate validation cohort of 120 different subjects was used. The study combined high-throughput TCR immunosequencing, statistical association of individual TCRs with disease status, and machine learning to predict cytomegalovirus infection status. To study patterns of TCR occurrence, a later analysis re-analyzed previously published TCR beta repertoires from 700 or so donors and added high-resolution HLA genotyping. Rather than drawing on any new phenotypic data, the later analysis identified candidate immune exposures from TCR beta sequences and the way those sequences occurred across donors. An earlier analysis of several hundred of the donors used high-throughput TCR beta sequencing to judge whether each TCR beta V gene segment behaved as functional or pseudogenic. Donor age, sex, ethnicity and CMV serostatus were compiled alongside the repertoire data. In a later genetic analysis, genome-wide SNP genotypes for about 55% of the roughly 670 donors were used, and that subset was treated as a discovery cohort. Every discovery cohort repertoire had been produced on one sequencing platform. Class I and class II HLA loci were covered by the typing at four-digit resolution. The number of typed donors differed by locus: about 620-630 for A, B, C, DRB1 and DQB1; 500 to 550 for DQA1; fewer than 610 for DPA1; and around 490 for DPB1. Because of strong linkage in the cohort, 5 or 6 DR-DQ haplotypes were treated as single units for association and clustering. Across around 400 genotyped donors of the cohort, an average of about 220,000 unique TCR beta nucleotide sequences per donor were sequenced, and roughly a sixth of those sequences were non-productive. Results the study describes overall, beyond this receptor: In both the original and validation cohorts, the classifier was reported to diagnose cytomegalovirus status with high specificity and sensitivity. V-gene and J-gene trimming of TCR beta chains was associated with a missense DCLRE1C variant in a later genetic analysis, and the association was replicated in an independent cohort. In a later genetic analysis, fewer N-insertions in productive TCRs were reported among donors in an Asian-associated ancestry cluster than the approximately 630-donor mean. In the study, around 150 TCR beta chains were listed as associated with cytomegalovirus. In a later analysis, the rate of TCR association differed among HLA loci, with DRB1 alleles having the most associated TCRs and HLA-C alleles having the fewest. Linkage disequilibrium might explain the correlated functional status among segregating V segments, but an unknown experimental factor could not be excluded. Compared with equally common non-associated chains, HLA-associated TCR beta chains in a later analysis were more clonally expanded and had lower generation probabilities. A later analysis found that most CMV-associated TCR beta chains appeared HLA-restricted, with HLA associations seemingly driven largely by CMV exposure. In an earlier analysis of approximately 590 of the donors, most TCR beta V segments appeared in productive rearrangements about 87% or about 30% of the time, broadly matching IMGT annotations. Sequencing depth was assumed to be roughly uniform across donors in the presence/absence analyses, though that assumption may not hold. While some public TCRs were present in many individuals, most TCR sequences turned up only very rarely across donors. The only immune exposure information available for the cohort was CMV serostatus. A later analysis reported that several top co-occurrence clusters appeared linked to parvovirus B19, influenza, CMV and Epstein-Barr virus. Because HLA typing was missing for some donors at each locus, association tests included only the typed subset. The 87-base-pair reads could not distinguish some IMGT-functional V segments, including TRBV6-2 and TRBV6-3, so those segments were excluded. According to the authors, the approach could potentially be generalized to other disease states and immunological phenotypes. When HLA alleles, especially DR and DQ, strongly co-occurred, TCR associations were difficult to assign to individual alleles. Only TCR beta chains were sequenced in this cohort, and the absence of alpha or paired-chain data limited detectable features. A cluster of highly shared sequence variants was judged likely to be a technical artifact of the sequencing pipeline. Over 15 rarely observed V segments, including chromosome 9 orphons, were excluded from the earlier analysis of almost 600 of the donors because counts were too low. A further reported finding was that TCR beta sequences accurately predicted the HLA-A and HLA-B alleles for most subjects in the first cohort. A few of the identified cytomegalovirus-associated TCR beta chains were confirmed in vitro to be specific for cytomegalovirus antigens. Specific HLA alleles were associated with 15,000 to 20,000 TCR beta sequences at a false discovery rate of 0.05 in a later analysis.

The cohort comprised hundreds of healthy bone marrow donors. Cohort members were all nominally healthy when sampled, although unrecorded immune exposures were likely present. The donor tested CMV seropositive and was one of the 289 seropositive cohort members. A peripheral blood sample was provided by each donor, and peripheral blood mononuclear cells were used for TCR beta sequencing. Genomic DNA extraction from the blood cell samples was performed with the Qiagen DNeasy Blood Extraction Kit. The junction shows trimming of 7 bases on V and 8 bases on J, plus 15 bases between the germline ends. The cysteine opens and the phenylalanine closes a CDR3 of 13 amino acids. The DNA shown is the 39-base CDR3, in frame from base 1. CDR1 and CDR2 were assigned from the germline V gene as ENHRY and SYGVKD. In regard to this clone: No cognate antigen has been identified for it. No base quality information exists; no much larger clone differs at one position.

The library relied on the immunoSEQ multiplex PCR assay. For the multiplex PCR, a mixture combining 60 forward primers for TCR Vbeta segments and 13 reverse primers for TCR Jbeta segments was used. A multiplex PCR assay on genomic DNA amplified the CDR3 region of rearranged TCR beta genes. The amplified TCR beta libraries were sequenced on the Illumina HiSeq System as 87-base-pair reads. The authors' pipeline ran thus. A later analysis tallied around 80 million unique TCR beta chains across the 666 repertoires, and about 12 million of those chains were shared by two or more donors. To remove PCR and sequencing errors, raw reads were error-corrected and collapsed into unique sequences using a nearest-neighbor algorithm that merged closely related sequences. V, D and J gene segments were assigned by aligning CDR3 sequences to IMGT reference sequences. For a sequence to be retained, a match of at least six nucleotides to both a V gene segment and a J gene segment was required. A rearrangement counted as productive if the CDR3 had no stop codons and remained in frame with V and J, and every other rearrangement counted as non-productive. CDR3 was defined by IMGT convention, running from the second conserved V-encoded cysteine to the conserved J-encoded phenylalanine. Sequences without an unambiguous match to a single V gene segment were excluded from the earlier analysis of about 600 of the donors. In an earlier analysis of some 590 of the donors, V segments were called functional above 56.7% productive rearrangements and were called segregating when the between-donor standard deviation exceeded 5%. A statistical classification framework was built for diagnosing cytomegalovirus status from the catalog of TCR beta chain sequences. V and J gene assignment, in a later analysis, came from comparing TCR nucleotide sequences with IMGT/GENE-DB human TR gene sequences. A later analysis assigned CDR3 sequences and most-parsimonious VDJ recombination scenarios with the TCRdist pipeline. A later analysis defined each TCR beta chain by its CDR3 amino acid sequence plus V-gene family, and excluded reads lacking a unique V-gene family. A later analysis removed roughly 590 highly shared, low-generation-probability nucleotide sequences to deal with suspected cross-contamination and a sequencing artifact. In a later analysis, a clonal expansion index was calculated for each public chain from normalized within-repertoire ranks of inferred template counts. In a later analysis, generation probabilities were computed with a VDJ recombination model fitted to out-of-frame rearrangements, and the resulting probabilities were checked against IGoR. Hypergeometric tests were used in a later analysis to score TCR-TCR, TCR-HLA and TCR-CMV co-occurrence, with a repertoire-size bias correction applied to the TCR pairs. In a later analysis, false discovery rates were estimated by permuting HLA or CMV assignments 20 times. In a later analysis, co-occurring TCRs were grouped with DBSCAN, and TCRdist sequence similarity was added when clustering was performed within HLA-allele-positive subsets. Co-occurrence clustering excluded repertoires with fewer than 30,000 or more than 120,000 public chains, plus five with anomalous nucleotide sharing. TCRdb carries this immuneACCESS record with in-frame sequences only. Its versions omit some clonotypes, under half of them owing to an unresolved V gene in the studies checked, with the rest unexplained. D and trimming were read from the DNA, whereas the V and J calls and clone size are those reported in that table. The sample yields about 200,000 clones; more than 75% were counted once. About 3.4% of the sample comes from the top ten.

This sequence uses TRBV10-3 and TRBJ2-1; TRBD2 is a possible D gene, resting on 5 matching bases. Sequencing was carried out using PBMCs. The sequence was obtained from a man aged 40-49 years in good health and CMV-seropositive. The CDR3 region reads CAINRARADEQFF. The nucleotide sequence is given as TGTGCCATCAACAGAGCGCGGGCCGATGAGCAGTTCTTC.